The T cell receptor beta chain described here comes from a study of T-cell reconstitution after alpha-beta-depleted transplantation in children. The TCRbeta library incorporated unique molecular identifiers. One entry per CDR3 protein, called by TCRdb with MiXCR from the PCR reads. The sample holds about 610,000 distinct CDR3 sequences; 10% to 13% are singletons and the top ten take less than 5%. This clonotype showed up just a few times. CDR3 length: 13 residues. Germline V CDR1 and CDR2: SGHTA, FQGNSA. V was cut by 7 bases and J by 4 bases, with 12 bases left in between. The chain uses TRBV7-2 and TRBJ2-3; D uncertain. The sequence was obtained from a human donor who donated a stem cell graft to a child with acute myeloid leukemia. The starting material was PBMCs from the stem cell graft donor, obtained from the stem cell graft. CDR3 in amino acids: CASNLEPPDTQYF. The CDR3 DNA reads as TGTGCCAGCAATTTAGAGCCCCCAGATACGCAGTATTTT.